A single sample is the source of the 3 T cell receptor beta chains below, sequenced in a study of blood T cells in healthy people across ages. Through a sample-barcoded 5' primer and a J-beta primer mix, a second PCR was run for about 6 to 11 cycles. One entry per CDR3 protein results from TCRdb running MiXCR on the 5' RACE reads. This sample yields fewer than 1.5 million distinct CDR3 sequences, of which roughly 40% are seen a single time; 7.9% belongs to the top ten. The sequenced sample was blood. These receptors came from a woman aged 18-30 years in good health.

The rearrangement uses TRBV4-2 and TRBJ2-3; D unresolved. Trimming pared 1 base from V and 5 bases from J, leaving 13 bases between. CDR3 size: 15 residues. In germline, CDR1 is LGHNA, CDR2 YNFKEQ. CDR3 protein: CASSQGTLAVDTQYF. The CDR3 bases are TGTGCCAGCAGCCAAGGTACTCTCGCGGTAGATACGCAGTATTTT.

The CDR3 bases are TGTGCCAGCATAGTCTTACTCGGCGAGATTAGCGGGAGATTTTACGAGCAGTACTTC. It is translated as CASIVLLGEISGRFYEQYF. This chain joins TRBV2 and TRBJ2-7, with 9 bases identical to TRBD2. This CDR3 region has 19 residues. The V gene end was trimmed by 7 bases and the J gene end by 4 bases; junction bases not matched to a gene: 23. The germline V gene has CDR1 SNHLY and CDR2 FYNNEI.

The chain combines TRBV30 with TRBJ1-2; TRBD1 matches 9 bases. V trimming: 5 bases; J trimming: 5 bases; junction bases outside the gene matches: 6. The CDR3 runs 13 residues. Looked up from germline, CDR1 is GTSNPN and CDR2 is SVGIG (reference sequence). The CDR3 DNA is TGTGCCTGGTACAGGGGGCTTGGGTATGGCTACACCTTC. As protein: CAWYRGLGYGYTF. Drawing the rest from reference TRBV30 and TRBJ1-2, the complete variable domain is SQTIHQWPATLVQPVGSPLSLECTVEGTSNPNLYWYRQAAGRGLQLLFYSVGIGQISSEVPQNLSASRPQDRQFILSSKKLLLSDSGFYLCAWYRGLGYGYTFGSGTRLTVV.